This T cell receptor (beta chain) originates from a study of OX40 agonist ivuxolimab in advanced cancers. Study context: The patients received agonistic anti-OX40 (CD134) antibody ivuxolimab.

On this clone: Antigen: not known.

The study's findings and limits: Both CD4+ and CD8+ T cell populations in blood had undergone clonal expansion by week 6 at 0.1 to 3.0 mg/kg.

Deletions cut 3 bases from V and 5 bases from J, with 11 bases between. The CDR3 contains 13 residues. The germline V gene has CDR1 SGDLS and CDR2 YYNGEE. Here immunoSEQ multiplex PCR was the method, and the copy in TCRdb shows in-frame clones only, minus some. In the table there are some 70,000 clones, about 87% of which are singletons. Source: CD4+ or CD8+ T cells sorted from blood, taken in a trial of the OX40 agonist ivuxolimab. The clonotype originates from an adult with an advanced solid tumor such as melanoma, head and neck, liver or kidney cancer. J is TRBJ2-5 and V is TRBV9, with D perhaps TRBD2 (5 bases). The chain's CDR3 is CASSGPSRETQYF. DNA for the CDR3: TGTGCCAGCAGCGGCCCTAGCAGGGAGACCCAGTACTTC.